This T cell receptor (beta chain) stems from a study of shared clonotypes between healthy human individuals. Study-wide results and limits: Expectations were that clonotype sharing among donors would be affected by sequencing depth. Shared across a handful of donors were 5% to 6% of the naive CD4 clonotypes.

The CDR3 is 15 residues long. The V and J ends lost 2 bases and 3 bases, in that order; junction bases with no gene match: 5. The germline V gene has CDR1 MGHRA and CDR2 YSYEKL. Sorted-subset replicate PCRs used around 200 ng DNA, around 31,000 T cell genomes. Sequenced by immunoSEQ multiplex PCR; TCRdb stores in-frame clones only, minus some. Among fewer than 800,000 clones listed, about 90% were seen once. As concerns this clone: The target antigen is unknown.

Selected positively for CCR7 and CD45RO-negative, naive CD8 cells excluded terminally differentiated effector memory CD45RA+ cells. The sample consisted of naive CD8+ T cells sorted from blood. V is TRBV4-1 and J is TRBJ2-7; TRBD1 aligns across 9 bases. This clonotype originated in a man aged 25 to 40 in good health. The CDR3 nucleotides are TGCGCCAGCAGCCAAAACGCGGGACAGGGCTACGAGCAGTACTTC. This translates into CASSQNAGQGYEQYF.